The 15 T cell receptor beta chains given below trace back to one sample, sequenced in a study of T cell responses to AZD1222 COVID-19 vaccine. The method was immunoSEQ multiplex PCR; TCRdb's version includes in-frame clones alone and lacks a portion of them. The data show approximately 180,000 clones, with about nine tenths seen just once and under 8% held by the top ten. The sequences come from peripheral blood, collected on day 0 of AZD1222 vaccination. The receptors shown here come from an adult in good health.

The gene calls are TRBV4-2 and TRBJ2-2; the D gene is possibly TRBD1 (5 bases). The length of the CDR3 is 15 residues. CDR1 is LGHNA, CDR2 YNFKEQ, per germline. Trimming took off 3 bases at V and 0 bases at J, with 8 bases between the two ends. Here the CDR3 DNA reads TGTGCCAGCAGCCAGGACACCTCGAACACCGGGGAGCTGTTTTTT. Translating gives CASSQDTSNTGELFF.

V usage is TRBV7-2 and J usage is TRBJ2-2; D is undetermined. In germline, CDR1 is SGHTA, CDR2 FQGNSA. The CDR3 has 12 amino acids. The V end lost 5 bases, the J end lost 6 bases, and 7 bases lay between the germline ends. The DNA of the CDR3 is TGTGCCAGCAGCAACAGAGCCGGGGAGCTGTTTTTT. It is translated as CASSNRAGELFF.

V and J are TRBV7-9 and TRBJ1-5; possibly TRBD1 for D (6 bases). V lost 5 bases to trimming and J lost 4 bases, with 9 bases between them. Germline assignment: CDR1 SEHNR and CDR2 FQNEAQ (reference sequence). The length of the CDR3 is 13 residues. The CDR3 DNA sequence: TGTGCCAGCAGCCGGACAGAGAATCAGCCCCAGCATTTT. Translating it yields CASSRTENQPQHF.

The rearrangement links TRBV2 to TRBJ1-4; D perhaps matches TRBD1 (5 bases). The V end lost 4 bases, the J end lost 7 bases, and 13 bases lay between the germline ends. CDR1 is SNHLY and CDR2 is FYNNEI in the germline V gene. The CDR3 spans 14 residues. This CDR3 is CASSALGHIEKLFF. Here the CDR3 DNA reads TGTGCCAGCAGTGCTTTGGGGCACATTGAAAAACTGTTTTTT.

With respect to this clone: Germline is not matched at one junction end, which may reflect a read error. The chain is built from TRBV7-7 and TRBJ2-3, with TRBD2 matching 8 bases. The CDR3 sequence is 16 residues long. The germline gives CDR1 SSHAT, CDR2 FNYEAQ (reference sequence). The CDR3 DNA reads TGTGCTAGCAGCTTAGGGGTCGGGGGGGCCACAGATACGCAGTATTTT. Amino acids: CASSLGVGGATDTQYF.

This clone has only a few counts. CDR3 coding DNA: TGTGCCATCAGTGGATTAGCCTACGAGCAGTACTTC. Its protein product is CAISGLAYEQYF. The rearrangement joins TRBV10-3 to TRBJ2-7; D call uncertain. Trimming cost V 4 bases and J 2 bases, with 6 bases left between them. Looked up from germline, CDR1 is ENHRY and CDR2 is SYGVKD. The CDR3 loop spans 12 amino acids.

The chain recombines TRBV4-3 with TRBJ1-2; 12 bases align to TRBD1. The CDR3 totals 15 residues. From germline, CDR1 is LGHNA and CDR2 YSLEER. With V trimmed by 3 bases and J by 4 bases, 3 bases remained unmatched. The CDR3 sequence: CASSHGTGGLYGYTF. DNA of the CDR3: TGCGCCAGCAGCCATGGGACAGGGGGCCTCTATGGCTACACCTTC.

CDR3 in amino acids: CASSIRSPGAFNSPLHF. The CDR3 DNA sequence: TGTGCCAGCTCTATCCGGTCCCCTGGGGCTTTTAATTCACCCCTCCACTTT. This sequence joins TRBV27 and TRBJ1-6; D may be TRBD1 (5 bases). The CDR3 is made up of 17 amino acids. Germline assignment: CDR1 MNHEY and CDR2 SMNVEV (reference sequence). Trimming cost V 8 bases and J 6 bases, with 23 bases left between them.

The rearrangement links TRBV24-1 to TRBJ1-2; D is undetermined. This CDR3 is built from 13 residues. Between the trimmed V and J ends, which lost 5 bases and 6 bases, there was a span of 12 bases. Germline V CDR1 and CDR2: KGHDR, SFDVKD. Here the CDR3 reads CATSAGVRDGYTF. CDR3 coding DNA: TGTGCCACCAGTGCCGGGGTAAGAGATGGCTACACCTTC.

The chain couples TRBV7-9 to TRBJ1-2; the D gene is possibly TRBD1 (6 bases). Trimming pared 5 bases from V and 4 bases from J, leaving 17 bases between. Looked up from germline, CDR1 is SEHNR and CDR2 is FQNEAQ (reference sequence). The CDR3 runs to 15 residues. In nucleotides, the CDR3 is TGTGCCAGCAGCAGAAGAGGGGGGGAAGCCTATGGCTACACCTTC. Translation gives CASSRRGGEAYGYTF.

V gene TRBV19 combines with J gene TRBJ2-5; TRBD2 agrees at 10 bases. Trimming removed 6 bases from V and 1 base from J; junction bases left unmatched: 5. The CDR3 totals 15 residues. Germline-derived CDR1 and CDR2 are LNHDA and SQIVND (reference sequence). CDR3 loop: CASSFLAGVQETQYF. The DNA for the CDR3 is TGTGCCAGTAGCTTCCTAGCGGGGGTCCAAGAGACCCAGTACTTC.

The chain links TRBV29-1 to TRBJ2-5; possible D gene TRBD1, 6 bases. This CDR3 is built from 12 residues. Trimming removed 6 bases at V and 3 bases at J, with 11 bases between. Looked up from germline, CDR1 is SQVTM and CDR2 is ANQGSEA. Here the CDR3 reads CSVYGQKETQYF. The CDR3 DNA reads as TGCAGCGTCTACGGACAGAAAGAGACCCAGTACTTC.

This rearrangement joins TRBV28 to TRBJ1-2; a possible D gene is TRBD1 (5 bases). The CDR3 has 14 amino acids. Germline loops: CDR1 MDHEN, CDR2 SYDVKM. With 6 bases removed from V and 3 bases from J, the gap between germline ends came to 14 bases. CDR3 nucleotide sequence: TGTGCCAGCAGCAATGCCGACAGAGACTATGGCTACACCTTC. Translation gives CASSNADRDYGYTF.

This clone was seen a handful of times. The rearrangement uses TRBV5-1 and TRBJ2-2; TRBD1 agrees at 10 bases. Germline V CDR1 and CDR2: SGHRS, YFSETQ. V lost 4 bases and J lost 6; bases outside the gene matches: 3. This CDR3 contains 14 residues. The CDR3 is CASSQTGGSGELFF. The DNA for the CDR3 is TGCGCCAGCAGCCAGACAGGGGGCTCCGGGGAGCTGTTTTTT.

The chain has TRBV5-5 and TRBJ2-7; 10 nucleotides match TRBD2. The V gene's germline CDR1 is SGHKS and CDR2 YYEKEE (reference sequence). The CDR3 covers 15 residues. The ends lost 4 bases at V and 1 base at J; junction bases unmatched: 5. The CDR3 region is CASSTTSGVSYEQYF. Written as DNA, the CDR3 is TGTGCCAGCAGCACAACTAGCGGGGTTTCCTACGAGCAGTACTTC.